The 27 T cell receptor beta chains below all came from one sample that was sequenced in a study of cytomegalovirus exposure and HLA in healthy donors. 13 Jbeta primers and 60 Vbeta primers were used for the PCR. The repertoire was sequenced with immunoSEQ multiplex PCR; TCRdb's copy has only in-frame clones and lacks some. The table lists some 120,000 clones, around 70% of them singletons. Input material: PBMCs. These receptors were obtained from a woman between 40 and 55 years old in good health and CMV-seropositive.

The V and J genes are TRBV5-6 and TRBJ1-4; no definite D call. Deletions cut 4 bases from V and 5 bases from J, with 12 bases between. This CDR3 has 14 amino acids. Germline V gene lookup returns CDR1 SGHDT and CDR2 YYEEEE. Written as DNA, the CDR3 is TGTGCCAGCAGCCCCATGGGCACCAATGAAAAACTGTTTTTT. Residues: CASSPMGTNEKLFF.

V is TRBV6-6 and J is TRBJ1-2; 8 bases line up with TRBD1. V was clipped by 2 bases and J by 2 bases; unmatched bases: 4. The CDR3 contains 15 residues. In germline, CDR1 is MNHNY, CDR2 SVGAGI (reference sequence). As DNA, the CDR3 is TGTGCCAGCAGTTACGGGACAGGTTTAAACTATGGCTACACCTTC. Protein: CASSYGTGLNYGYTF.

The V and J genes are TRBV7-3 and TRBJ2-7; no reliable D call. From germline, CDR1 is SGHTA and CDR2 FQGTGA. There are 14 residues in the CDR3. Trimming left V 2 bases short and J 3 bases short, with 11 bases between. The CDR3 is CASSLANLYYEQYF. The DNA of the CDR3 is TGTGCCAGCAGCTTAGCTAACCTCTACTACGAGCAGTACTTC.

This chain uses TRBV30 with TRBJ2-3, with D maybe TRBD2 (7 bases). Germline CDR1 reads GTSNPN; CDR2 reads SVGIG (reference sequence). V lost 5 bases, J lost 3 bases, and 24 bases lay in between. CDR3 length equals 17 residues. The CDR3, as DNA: TGTGCCTGGGGGTTTGGCAGGGGAGTGGGGGGGACAGATACGCAGTATTTT. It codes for CAWGFGRGVGGTDTQYF.

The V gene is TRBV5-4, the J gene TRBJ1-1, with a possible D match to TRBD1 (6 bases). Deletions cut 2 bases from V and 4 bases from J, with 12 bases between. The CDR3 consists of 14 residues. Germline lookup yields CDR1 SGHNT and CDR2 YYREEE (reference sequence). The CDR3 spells CASSLRQGITEAFF. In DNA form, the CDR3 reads TGTGCCAGCAGCTTAAGGCAGGGGATCACTGAAGCTTTCTTT.

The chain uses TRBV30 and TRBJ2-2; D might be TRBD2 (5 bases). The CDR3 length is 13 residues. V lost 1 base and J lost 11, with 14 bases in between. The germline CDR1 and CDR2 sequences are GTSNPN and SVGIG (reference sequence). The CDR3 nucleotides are TGTGCCTGGAGTGGGACTGGACCTAGAGAGCTGTTTTTT. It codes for CAWSGTGPRELFF.

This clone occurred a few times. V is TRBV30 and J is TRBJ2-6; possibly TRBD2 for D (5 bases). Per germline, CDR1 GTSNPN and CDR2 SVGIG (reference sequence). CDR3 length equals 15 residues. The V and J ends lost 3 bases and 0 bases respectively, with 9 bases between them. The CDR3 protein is CAWRRAGSGANVLTF. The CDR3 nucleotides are TGTGCCTGGAGGAGGGCGGGCTCTGGGGCCAACGTCCTGACTTTC.

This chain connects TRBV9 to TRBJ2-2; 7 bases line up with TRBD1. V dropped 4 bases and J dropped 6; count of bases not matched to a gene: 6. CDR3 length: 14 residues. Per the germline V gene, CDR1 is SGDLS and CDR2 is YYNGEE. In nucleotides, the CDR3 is TGTGCCAGCAGCTCCAGACAGGGCGCCGGGGAGCTGTTTTTT. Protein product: CASSSRQGAGELFF.

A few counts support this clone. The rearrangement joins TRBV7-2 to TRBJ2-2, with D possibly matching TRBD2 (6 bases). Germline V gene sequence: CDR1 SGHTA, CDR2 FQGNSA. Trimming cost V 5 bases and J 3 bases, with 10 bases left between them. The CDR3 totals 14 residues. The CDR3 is CASSPRGDTGELFF. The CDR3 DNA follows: TGTGCCAGCAGCCCGCGCGGGGACACCGGGGAGCTGTTTTTT.

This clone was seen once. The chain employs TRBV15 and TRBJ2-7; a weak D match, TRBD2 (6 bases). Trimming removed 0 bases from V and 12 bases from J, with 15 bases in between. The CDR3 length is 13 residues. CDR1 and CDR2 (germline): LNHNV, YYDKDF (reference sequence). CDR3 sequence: CATSRDSLGGSYF. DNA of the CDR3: TGTGCCACCAGCAGAGATAGTTTAGGAGGGTCGTACTTC.

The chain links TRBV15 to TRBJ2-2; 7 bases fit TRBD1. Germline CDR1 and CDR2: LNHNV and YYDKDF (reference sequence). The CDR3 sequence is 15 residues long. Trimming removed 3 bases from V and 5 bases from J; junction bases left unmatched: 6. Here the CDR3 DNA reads TGTGCCACCAGCAGTAGGGGACAGAAAACCGGGGAGCTGTTTTTT. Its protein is CATSSRGQKTGELFF. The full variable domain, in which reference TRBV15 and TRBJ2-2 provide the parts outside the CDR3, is DAMVIQNPRYQVTQFGKPVTLSCSQTLNHNVMYWYQQKSSQAPKLLFHYYDKDFNNEADTPDNFQSRRPNTSFCFLDIRSPGLGDTAMYLCATSSRGQKTGELFFGEGSRLTVL.

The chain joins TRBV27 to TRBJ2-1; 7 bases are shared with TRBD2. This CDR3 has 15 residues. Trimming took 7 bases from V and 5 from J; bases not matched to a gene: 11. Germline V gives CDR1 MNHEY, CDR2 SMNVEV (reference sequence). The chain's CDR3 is CASTLGLADHNEQFF. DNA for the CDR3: TGTGCCAGCACCCTGGGGCTAGCGGACCACAATGAGCAGTTCTTC.

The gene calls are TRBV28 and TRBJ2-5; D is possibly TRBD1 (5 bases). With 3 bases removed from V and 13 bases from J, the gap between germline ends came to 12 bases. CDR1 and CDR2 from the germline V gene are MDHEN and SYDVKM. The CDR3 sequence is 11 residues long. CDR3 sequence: CASSFDSERYF. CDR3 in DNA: TGTGCCAGCAGTTTTGACAGTGAACGGTACTTC.

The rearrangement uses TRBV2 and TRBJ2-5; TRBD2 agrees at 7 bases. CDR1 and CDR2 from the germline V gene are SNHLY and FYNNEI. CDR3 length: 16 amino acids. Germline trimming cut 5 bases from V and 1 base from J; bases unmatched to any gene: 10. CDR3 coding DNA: TGTGCCAGCAGTAGTCAGCGGGGACTTGTCCAAGAGACCCAGTACTTC. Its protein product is CASSSQRGLVQETQYF.

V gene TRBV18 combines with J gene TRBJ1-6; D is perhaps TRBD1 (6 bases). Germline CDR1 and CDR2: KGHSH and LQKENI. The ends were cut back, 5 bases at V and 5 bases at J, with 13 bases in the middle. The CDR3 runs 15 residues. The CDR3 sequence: CASSYSDSNNSPLHF. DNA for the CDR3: TGTGCCAGCTCATATTCGGACAGCAATAATTCACCCCTCCACTTT.

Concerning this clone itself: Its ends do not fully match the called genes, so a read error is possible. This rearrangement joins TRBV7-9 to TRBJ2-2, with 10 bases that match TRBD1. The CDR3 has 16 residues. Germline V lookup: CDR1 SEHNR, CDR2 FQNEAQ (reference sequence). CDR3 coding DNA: TGTTCCAGCAGCCTTGACAGGGGGCGCAGCACCGGGGAGCTGTTTTTT. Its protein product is CSSSLDRGRSTGELFF.

CDR3 DNA: TGTGCCGCGGGACTAGCGGGGGTGAACACCGGGGAGCTGTTTTTT. It translates to CAAGLAGVNTGELFF. The genes are TRBV19 and TRBJ2-2; TRBD2 matches at 14 bases. J gave up 1 base and V 11 bases, and 3 bases lay outside the gene matches. Germline V gives CDR1 LNHDA, CDR2 SQIVND (reference sequence). CDR3 size: 15 residues.

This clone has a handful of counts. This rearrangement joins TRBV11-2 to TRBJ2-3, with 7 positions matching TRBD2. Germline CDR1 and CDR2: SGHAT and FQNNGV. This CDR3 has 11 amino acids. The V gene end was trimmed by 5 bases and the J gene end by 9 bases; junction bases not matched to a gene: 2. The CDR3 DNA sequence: TGTGCCAGCAGCACTAGCGACACGCAGTATTTT. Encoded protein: CASSTSDTQYF.

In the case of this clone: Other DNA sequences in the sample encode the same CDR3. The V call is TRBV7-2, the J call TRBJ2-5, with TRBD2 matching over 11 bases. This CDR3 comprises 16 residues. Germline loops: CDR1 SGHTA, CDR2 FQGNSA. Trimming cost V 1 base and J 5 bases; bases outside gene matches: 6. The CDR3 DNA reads TGTGCCAGCAGCTTAGGATTAGCGGGGGGGCGGGAGACCCAGTACTTC. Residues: CASSLGLAGGRETQYF.

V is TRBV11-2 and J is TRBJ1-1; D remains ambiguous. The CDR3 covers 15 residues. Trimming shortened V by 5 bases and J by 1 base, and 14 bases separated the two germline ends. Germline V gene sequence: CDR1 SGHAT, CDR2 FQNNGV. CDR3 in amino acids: CASSLAGRANTEAFF. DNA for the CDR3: TGTGCCAGCAGCCTCGCGGGGAGGGCGAACACTGAAGCTTTCTTT.

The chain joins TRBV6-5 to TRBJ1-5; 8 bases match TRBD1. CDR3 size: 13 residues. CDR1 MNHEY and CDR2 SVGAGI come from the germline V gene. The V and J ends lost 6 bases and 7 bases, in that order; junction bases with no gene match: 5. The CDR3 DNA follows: TGTGCCAGCAGGGGACAGGCAGGGCAGCCCCAGCATTTT. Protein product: CASRGQAGQPQHF.

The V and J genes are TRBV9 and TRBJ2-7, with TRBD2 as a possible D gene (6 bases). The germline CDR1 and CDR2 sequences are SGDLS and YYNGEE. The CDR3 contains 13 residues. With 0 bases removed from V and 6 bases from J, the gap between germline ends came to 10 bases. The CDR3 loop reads CASSVDWRGEQYF. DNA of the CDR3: TGTGCCAGCAGCGTAGATTGGAGGGGCGAGCAGTACTTC.

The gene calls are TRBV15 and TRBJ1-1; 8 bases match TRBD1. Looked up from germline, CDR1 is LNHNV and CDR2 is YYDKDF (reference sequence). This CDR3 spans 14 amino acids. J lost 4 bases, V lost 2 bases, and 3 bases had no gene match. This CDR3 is CATSRWTGRTEAFF. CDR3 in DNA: TGTGCCACCAGCAGATGGACAGGGCGCACTGAAGCTTTCTTT.

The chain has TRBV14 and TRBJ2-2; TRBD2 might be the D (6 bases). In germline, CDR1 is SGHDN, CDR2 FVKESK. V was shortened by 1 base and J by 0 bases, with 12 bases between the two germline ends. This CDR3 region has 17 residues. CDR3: CASSQVWGDSNTGELFF. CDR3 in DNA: TGTGCCAGCAGCCAAGTTTGGGGGGACTCGAACACCGGGGAGCTGTTTTTT.

The CDR3 DNA is TGTGCCAGCATCCCGCGGTTGCAGTCCGAAGCTTTCTTT. The encoded protein is CASIPRLQSEAFF. The V gene is TRBV6-6, the J gene TRBJ1-1; D gene ambiguous. The CDR3 totals 13 residues. The germline gives CDR1 MNHNY, CDR2 SVGAGI (reference sequence). Trimming cost V 7 bases and J 8 bases, with 17 bases left between them.

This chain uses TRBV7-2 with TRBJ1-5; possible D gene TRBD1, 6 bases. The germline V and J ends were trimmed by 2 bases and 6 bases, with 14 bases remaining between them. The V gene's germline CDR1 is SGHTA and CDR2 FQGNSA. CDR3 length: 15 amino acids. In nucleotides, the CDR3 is TGTGCCAGCAGCTTAAGGGGCTGGGACACTCAGCCCCAGCATTTT. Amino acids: CASSLRGWDTQPQHF.

The CDR3 is CASRNPGGNTEAFF. The DNA of the CDR3 is TGTGCCAGCAGGAACCCGGGGGGAAACACTGAAGCTTTCTTT. The chain employs TRBV5-6 and TRBJ1-1; possible D gene TRBD1, 5 bases. The V gene lost 5 bases and the J gene lost 2 bases, with 13 bases spanning the gap. Per germline, CDR1 SGHDT and CDR2 YYEEEE. This CDR3 comprises 14 residues. The full variable domain, rest sourced from reference TRBV5-6 and TRBJ1-1, is DAGVTQSPTHLIKTRGQQVTLRCSPKSGHDTVSWYQQALGQGPQFIFQYYEEEERQRGNFPDRFSGHQFPNYSSELNVNALLLGDSALYLCASRNPGGNTEAFFGQGTRLTVV.